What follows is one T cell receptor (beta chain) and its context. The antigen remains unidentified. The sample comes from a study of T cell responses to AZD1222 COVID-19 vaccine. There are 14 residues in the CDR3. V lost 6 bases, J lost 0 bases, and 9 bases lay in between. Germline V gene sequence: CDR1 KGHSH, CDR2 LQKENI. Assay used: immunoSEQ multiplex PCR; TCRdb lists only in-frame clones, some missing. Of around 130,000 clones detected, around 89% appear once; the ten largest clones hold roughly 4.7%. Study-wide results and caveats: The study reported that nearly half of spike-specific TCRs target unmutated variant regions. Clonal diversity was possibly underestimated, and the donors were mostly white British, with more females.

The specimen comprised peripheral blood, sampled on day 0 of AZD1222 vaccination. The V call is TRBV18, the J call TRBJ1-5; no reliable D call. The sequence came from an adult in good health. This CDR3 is CASSGIPSNQPQHF. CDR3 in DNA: TGTGCCAGCTCGGGGATACCTAGCAATCAGCCCCAGCATTTT.